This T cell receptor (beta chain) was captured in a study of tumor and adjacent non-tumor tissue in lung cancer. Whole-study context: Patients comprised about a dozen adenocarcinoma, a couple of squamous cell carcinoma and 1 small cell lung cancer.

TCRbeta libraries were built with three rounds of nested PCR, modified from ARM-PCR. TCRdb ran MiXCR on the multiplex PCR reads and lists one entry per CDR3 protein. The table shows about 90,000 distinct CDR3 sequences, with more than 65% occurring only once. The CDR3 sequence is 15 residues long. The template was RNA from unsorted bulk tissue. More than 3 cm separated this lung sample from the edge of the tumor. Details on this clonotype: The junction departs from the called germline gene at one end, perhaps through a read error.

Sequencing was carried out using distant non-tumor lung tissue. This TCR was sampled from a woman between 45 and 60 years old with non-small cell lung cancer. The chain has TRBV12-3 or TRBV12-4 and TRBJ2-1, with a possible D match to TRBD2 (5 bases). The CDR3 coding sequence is TGCGCCAGCGGTTTTTCTGGTTTGTTGAACAATGAGCAGTTCTTC. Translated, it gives CASGFSGLLNNEQFF.